This is a list of T cell receptor beta chains from one sample in a study of CD8 T cells in ankylosing spondylitis. TCRdb reanalysed the 5' RACE reads using MiXCR and keeps one entry per CDR3 protein. In the table there are some 700,000 distinct CDR3 sequences, 15% to 20% of which are singletons. The source material was blood, either unsorted or a sorted T cell fraction (not recorded which). All receptors derive from a male donor with ankylosing spondylitis. Both conserved end residues are part of each CDR3. D genes are given only for firm matches. The size field is filled for only some rows; it gives once, few, many or a size class.

J gene,clone size,D gene,V gene,CDR3 protein,CDR3 DNA
TRBJ2-7,-,-,TRBV5-1,CASSLAPGHSYEQYF,TGCGCCAGCAGCTTGGCCCCGGGGCACTCCTACGAGCAGTACTTC
TRBJ2-3,-,TRBD1,TRBV5-1,CASSFPGGDTQYF,TGCGCCAGCAGCTTTCCAGGGGGAGATACGCAGTATTTT
TRBJ2-1,many,-,TRBV2,CASSERASAYNEQFF,TGTGCCAGCAGTGAACGCGCGTCGGCCTACAATGAGCAGTTCTTC
TRBJ1-2,-,-,TRBV4-1,CASSQEDGSGYGYTF,TGCGCCAGCAGCCAGGAGGACGGCTCCGGCTATGGCTACACCTTC
TRBJ2-2,-,-,TRBV5-1,CASSFLVNTGELFF,TGCGCCAGCAGCTTCCTGGTGAACACCGGGGAGCTGTTTTTT
TRBJ2-1,few,-,TRBV24-1,CATRASSPYNEQFF,TGTGCCACCAGGGCTAGCAGCCCCTACAATGAGCAGTTCTTC
TRBJ2-7,many,-,TRBV12-3/TRBV12-4,CASSLTPSGEQYF,TGTGCCAGCAGTTTAACCCCATCGGGCGAGCAGTACTTC
TRBJ1-2,few,TRBD1,TRBV3-1,CASSPIGQGGNYGYTF,TGTGCCAGCAGTCCCATTGGACAGGGGGGAAACTATGGCTACACCTTC
TRBJ1-1,few,TRBD1,TRBV5-1,CASSKGQVNTEAFF,TGCGCCAGCAGCAAGGGACAGGTGAACACTGAAGCTTTCTTT
TRBJ1-1,-,-,TRBV5-1,CASNLRGGPTEAFF,TGCGCCAGCAATCTCCGTGGGGGCCCCACTGAAGCTTTCTTT
TRBJ1-1,few,-,TRBV20-1,CSAVKKQGTEAFF,TGCAGTGCTGTAAAAAAGCAAGGCACTGAAGCTTTCTTT
TRBJ2-3,few,TRBD2,TRBV25-1,CASSVAGGTPSTDTQYF,TGTGCCAGCAGTGTGGCGGGAGGGACGCCTAGCACAGATACGCAGTATTTT
TRBJ1-4,few,-,TRBV20-1,CSAGRGAEEKLFF,TGCAGTGCTGGGAGGGGGGCAGAGGAAAAACTGTTTTTT
TRBJ2-7,few,TRBD2,TRBV12-3/TRBV12-4,CASSQLQPGGWNEQYF,TGTGCCAGCAGCCAACTACAGCCGGGGGGGTGGAACGAGCAGTACTTC
TRBJ1-2,few,-,TRBV14,CASSQDLPVYGYTF,TGTGCCAGCAGCCAAGATTTGCCAGTCTATGGCTACACCTTC
TRBJ2-7,-,TRBD2,TRBV4-1,CASSHWTSGTYEQYF,TGCGCCAGCAGCCACTGGACTAGCGGGACCTACGAGCAGTACTTC
TRBJ2-2,-,-,TRBV10-3,CAISATVPNTGELFF,TGTGCCATCAGCGCGACAGTACCTAACACCGGGGAGCTGTTTTTT
TRBJ2-1,few,-,TRBV28,CASSPGGGYEQFF,TGTGCCAGCAGTCCGGGTGGTGGATATGAGCAGTTCTTC
TRBJ2-1,-,-,TRBV7-2,CASSDKRASSYNEQFF,TGTGCCAGCAGCGATAAGCGGGCTAGCTCCTACAATGAGCAGTTCTTC
TRBJ1-5,-,TRBD1,TRBV12-3/TRBV12-4,CASSPRQGSEPQHF,TGTGCCAGCAGTCCGCGACAGGGTTCCGAGCCCCAGCATTTT
TRBJ2-5,few,-,TRBV20-1,CSARDLKEELGEETQYF,TGCAGTGCTAGAGATCTTAAGGAGGAACTCGGTGAGGAGACCCAGTACTTC
TRBJ1-3,few,-,TRBV18,CASSPMSSTSSGNTIYF,TGTGCCAGCTCACCAATGAGTAGCACGAGCTCTGGAAACACCATATATTTT
TRBJ2-3,-,-,TRBV7-2,CASTPDISTDTQYF,TGTGCCAGCACCCCGGACATAAGCACAGATACGCAGTATTTT
TRBJ2-6,few,-,TRBV28,CASSLAGMAGANVLTF,TGTGCCAGCAGTTTAGCAGGGATGGCTGGGGCCAACGTCCTGACTTTC
TRBJ2-3,few,-,TRBV24-1,CATSALRGWYF,TGTGCCACCAGCGCTCTTCGCGGCTGGTATTTT
TRBJ2-1,few,TRBD2,TRBV12-3/TRBV12-4,CASSEGLAGVDEQFF,TGTGCCAGCAGTGAGGGACTAGCGGGAGTAGATGAGCAGTTCTTC
TRBJ1-5,many,-,TRBV12-3/TRBV12-4,CASSLKGSDQPQHF,TGTGCCAGCAGTTTAAAGGGCAGCGATCAGCCCCAGCATTTT
TRBJ2-2,few,TRBD2,TRBV20-1,CSAKIIAGGGGELFF,TGCAGTGCTAAAATTATAGCGGGAGGCGGCGGGGAGCTGTTTTTT
TRBJ2-1,-,TRBD2,TRBV12-3/TRBV12-4,CASSWTSGGRAAEQFF,TGTGCCAGCAGTTGGACTAGCGGGGGTCGGGCTGCTGAGCAGTTCTTC
TRBJ2-3,-,TRBD2,TRBV11-2,CASSFSSDPGLAGGRTDTQYF,TGTGCCAGCAGCTTCTCATCCGACCCGGGACTAGCGGGAGGGCGCACAGATACGCAGTATTTT
TRBJ2-3,-,TRBD2,TRBV12-3/TRBV12-4,CASSFMGLANTDTQYF,TGTGCCAGCAGTTTCATGGGACTAGCAAACACAGATACGCAGTATTTT
TRBJ2-1,-,TRBD1,TRBV29-1,CSAGQGDYNEQFF,TGCAGCGCGGGACAGGGAGATTACAATGAGCAGTTCTTC
TRBJ2-1,few,-,TRBV28,CASSYTGSYNEQFF,TGTGCCAGCAGTTATACCGGGAGCTACAATGAGCAGTTCTTC